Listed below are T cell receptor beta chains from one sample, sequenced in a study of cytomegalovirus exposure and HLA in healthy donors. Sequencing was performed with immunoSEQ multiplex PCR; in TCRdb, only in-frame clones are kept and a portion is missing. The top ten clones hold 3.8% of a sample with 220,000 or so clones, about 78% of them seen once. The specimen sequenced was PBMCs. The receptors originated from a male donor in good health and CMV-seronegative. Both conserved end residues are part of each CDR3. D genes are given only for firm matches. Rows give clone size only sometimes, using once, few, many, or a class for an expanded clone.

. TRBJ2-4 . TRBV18 CASSPQSDIQYF TGTGCCAGCTCACCACAGTCAGACATTCAGTACTTC
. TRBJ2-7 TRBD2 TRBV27 CASSPTTSGAYYEQYF TGTGCCAGCAGTCCTACGACTAGCGGAGCCTACTACGAGCAGTACTTC
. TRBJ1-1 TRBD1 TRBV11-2 CASSSRQGAGTEAFF TGTGCCAGCAGCTCCCGACAGGGGGCAGGTACTGAAGCTTTCTTT
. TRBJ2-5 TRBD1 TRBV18 CASSPLSGQQETQYF TGTGCCAGCTCACCACTCTCGGGACAGCAAGAGACCCAGTACTTC
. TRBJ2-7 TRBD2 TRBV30 CAWSVASGYAYEQYF TGTGCCTGGAGTGTCGCTAGCGGGTATGCCTACGAGCAGTACTTC
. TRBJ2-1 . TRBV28 CASSRQRLSYNEQFF TGTGCCAGCTCGAGACAGCGTTTATCCTACAATGAGCAGTTCTTC
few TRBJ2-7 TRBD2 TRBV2 CATKLARFGEQYF TGTGCCACTAAACTAGCGCGATTCGGGGAGCAGTACTTC
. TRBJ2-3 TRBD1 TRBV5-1 CASSFTGGGIDTQYF TGCGCCAGCAGCTTTACAGGGGGAGGAATAGATACGCAGTATTTT
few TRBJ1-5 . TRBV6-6 CASIMGGNQPQHF TGTGCCAGCATCATGGGGGGGAATCAGCCCCAGCATTTT
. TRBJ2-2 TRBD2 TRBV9 CASSDRGLAGGAGELFF TGTGCCAGCAGCGACAGGGGACTAGCGGGAGGGGCCGGGGAGCTGTTTTTT
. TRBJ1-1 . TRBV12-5 CASGLAGDTEAFF TGTGCTAGTGGTTTGGCGGGAGACACTGAAGCTTTCTTT
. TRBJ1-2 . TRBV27 CASRWGQEGSGYTF TGTGCCAGCAGGTGGGGCCAGGAAGGATCTGGCTACACCTTC
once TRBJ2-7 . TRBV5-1 CASSLAGSHYEQYF TGCGCCAGCAGCTTGGCAGGGTCCCACTACGAGCAGTACTTC
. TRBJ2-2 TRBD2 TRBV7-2 CASSLALAGGPGGELFF TGTGCCAGCAGCTTAGCTCTAGCGGGAGGGCCGGGCGGGGAGCTGTTTTTT
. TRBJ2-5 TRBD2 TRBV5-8 CASSLWSGSGETQYF TGTGCCAGCAGCTTATGGAGCGGGAGTGGTGAGACCCAGTACTTC
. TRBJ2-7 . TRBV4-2 CASSLHWGGPGGGSREQYF TGTGCCAGCAGCCTTCATTGGGGGGGGCCGGGCGGGGGCTCAAGGGAGCAGTACTTC
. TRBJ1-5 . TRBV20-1 CSAKRNQPQHF TGCAGTGCGAAGAGGAATCAGCCCCAGCATTTT